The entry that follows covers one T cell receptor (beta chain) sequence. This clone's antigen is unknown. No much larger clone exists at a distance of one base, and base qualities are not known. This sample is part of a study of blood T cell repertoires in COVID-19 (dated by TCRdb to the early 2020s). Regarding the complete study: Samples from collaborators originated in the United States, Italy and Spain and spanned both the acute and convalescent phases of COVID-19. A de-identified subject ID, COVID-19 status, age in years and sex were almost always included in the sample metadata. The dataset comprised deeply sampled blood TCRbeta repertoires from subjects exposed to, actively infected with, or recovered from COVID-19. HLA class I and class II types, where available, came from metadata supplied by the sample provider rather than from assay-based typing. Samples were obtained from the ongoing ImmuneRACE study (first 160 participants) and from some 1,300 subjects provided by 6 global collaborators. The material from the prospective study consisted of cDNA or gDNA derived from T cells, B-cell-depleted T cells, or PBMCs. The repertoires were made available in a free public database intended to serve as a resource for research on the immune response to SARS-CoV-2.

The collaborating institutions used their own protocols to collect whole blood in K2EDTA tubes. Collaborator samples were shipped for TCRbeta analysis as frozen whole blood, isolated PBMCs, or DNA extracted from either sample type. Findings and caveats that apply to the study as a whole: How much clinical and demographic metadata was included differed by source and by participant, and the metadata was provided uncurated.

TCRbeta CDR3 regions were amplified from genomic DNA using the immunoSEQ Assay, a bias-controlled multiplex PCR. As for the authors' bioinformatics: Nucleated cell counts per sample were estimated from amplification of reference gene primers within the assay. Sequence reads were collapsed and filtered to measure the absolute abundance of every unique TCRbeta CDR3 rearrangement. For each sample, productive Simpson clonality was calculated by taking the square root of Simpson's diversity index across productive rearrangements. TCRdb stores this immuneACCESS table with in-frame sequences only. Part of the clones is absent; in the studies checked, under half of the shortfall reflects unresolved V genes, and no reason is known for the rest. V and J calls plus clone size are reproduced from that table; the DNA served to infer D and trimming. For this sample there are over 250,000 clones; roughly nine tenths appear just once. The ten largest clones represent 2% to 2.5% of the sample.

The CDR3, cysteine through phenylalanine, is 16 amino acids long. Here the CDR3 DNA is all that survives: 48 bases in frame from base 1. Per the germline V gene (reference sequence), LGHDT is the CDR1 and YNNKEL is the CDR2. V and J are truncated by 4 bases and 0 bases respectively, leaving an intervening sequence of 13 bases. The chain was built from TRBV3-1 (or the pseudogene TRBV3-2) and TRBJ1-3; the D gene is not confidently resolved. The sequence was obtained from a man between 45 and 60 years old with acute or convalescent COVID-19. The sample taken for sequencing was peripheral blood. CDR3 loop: CASSLLSPSSGNTIYF. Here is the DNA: TGTGCCAGCAGCCTCCTGTCTCCGAGCTCTGGAAACACCATATATTTT.